This note documents a single T cell receptor beta chain sequence. Original methodology: The assay estimated nucleated cells by amplifying reference gene primers. Measured with immunoSEQ multiplex PCR; TCRdb has only the in-frame clones, and not every one. Clone size and V and J calls were adopted from that table, with D and trimming inferred from the DNA. Counted here are around 260,000 clones, 85% to 90% occurring once; the ten biggest clones make up about 0.8%. The V gene lost 2 bases and the J gene lost 0 bases, with 11 bases spanning the gap. The CDR3 totals 16 residues. The V gene's germline CDR1 is MNHNY and CDR2 SVGAGI (reference sequence). The sample comes from a study of blood T cell repertoires in COVID-19. Study context: The samples span acute and convalescent COVID-19 from the United States, Italy and Spain. T cells, B-cell-depleted T cells, or PBMCs supplied cDNA or gDNA.

The receptor's source is a man aged 30-40 years with acute or convalescent COVID-19. The V and J genes are TRBV6-6 and TRBJ1-3; a possible D gene is TRBD1 (5 bases). Sequencing was performed on peripheral blood. The CDR3 sequence is CASSYPGENSGNTIYF. The CDR3 DNA reads as TGTGCCAGCAGTTACCCGGGGGAAAACTCTGGAAACACCATATATTTT.